This T cell receptor (beta chain) was sequenced in a study of blood T cell repertoires in COVID-19. Whole-study context: Both acute and convalescent COVID-19 samples were obtained from the United States, Italy and Spain. PBMCs, B-cell-depleted T cells, or T cells provided the cDNA or gDNA that made up the material.

Clones were read by immunoSEQ multiplex PCR, and TCRdb kept only the in-frame ones, dropping some. The sample has about 260,000 clones; 75% to 90% are singletons. The CDR3 length is 16 residues. Germline-derived CDR1 and CDR2 are SGHDT and YYEEEE. Trimming took 2 bases from V and 1 from J; bases not matched to a gene: 6. The J gene is TRBJ2-1, the V gene TRBV5-6, with 7 nucleotides matching TRBD2. This TCR was sampled from a man younger than 40 with active or convalescent COVID-19. Sequenced sample: peripheral blood. The CDR3 sequence is CASSFYTGGSYNEQFF. Written as DNA, the CDR3 is TGTGCCAGCAGCTTTTATACGGGGGGTTCCTACAATGAGCAGTTCTTC.